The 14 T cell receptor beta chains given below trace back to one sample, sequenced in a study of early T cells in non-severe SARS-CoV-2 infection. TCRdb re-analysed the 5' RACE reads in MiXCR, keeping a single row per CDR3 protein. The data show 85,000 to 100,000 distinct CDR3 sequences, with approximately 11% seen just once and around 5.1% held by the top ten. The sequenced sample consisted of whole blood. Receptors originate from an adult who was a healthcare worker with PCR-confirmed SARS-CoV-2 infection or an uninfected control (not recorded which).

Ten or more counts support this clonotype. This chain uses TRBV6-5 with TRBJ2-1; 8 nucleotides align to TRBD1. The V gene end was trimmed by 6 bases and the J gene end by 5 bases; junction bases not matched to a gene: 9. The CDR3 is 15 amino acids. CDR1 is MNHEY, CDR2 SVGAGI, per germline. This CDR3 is CASRIDRGTNNEQFF. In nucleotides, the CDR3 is TGTGCCAGCAGAATCGACAGGGGTACAAACAATGAGCAGTTCTTC.

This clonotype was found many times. The CDR3 protein is CASSYRTSVTDTQYF. CDR3 bases: TGTGCCAGCAGCTATCGGACTAGCGTCACAGATACGCAGTATTTT. V and J are TRBV12-3 or TRBV12-4 and TRBJ2-3; 9 bases map to TRBD2. This CDR3 has 15 residues. V gave up 6 bases and J gave up 2 bases; unmatched junction bases: 6.

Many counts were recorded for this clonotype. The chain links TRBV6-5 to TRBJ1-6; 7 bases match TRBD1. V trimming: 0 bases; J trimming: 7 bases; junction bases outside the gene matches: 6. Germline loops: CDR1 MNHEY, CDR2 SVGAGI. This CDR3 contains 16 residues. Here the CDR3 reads CASSYSMGTENSPLHF. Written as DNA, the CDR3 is TGTGCCAGCAGTTACTCGATGGGGACAGAAAATTCACCCCTCCACTTT.

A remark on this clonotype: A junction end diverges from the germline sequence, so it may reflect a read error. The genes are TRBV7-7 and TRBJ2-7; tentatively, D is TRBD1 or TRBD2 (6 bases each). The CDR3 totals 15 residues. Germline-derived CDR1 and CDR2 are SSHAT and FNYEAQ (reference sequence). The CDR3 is CASSLGWGAEDEQYF. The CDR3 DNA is TGTGCTAGCAGCTTGGGTTGGGGGGCGGAAGACGAGCAGTACTTC.

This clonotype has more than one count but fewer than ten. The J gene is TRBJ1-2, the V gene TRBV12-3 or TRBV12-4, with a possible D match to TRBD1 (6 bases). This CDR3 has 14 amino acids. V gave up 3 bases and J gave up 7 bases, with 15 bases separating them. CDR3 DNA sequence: TGTGCCAGCAGTTTTTTTGCAGGGGCAGTTGGCTACACCTTC. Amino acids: CASSFFAGAVGYTF.

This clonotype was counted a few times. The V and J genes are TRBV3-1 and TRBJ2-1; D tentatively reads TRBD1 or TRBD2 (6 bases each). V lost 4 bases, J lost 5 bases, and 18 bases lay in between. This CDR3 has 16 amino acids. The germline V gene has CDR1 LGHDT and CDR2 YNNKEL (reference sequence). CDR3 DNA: TGTGCCAGCAGCCCCATCGGTCCGGGGGCGGACAATGAGCAGTTCTTC. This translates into CASSPIGPGADNEQFF.

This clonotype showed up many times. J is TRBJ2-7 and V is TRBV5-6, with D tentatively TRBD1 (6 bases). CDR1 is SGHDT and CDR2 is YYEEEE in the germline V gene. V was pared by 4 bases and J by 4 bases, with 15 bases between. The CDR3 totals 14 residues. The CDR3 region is CASSLQSGDYEQYF. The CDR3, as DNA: TGTGCCAGCAGCCTACAGTCAGGGGATTACGAGCAGTACTTC.

CDR3 in DNA: TGTGCCAGCTACAGGGGTGGCTATGGCTACACCTTC. Its protein product is CASYRGGYGYTF. The chain has TRBV6-5 and TRBJ1-2; TRBD1 matches at 7 bases. The germline V gene encodes CDR1 MNHEY and CDR2 SVGAGI. V was clipped by 8 bases and J by 4 bases; unmatched bases: 4. The CDR3 spans 12 residues.

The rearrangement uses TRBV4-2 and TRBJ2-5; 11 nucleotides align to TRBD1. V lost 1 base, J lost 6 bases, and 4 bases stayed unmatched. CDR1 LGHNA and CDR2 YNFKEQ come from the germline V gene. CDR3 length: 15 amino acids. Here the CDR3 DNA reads TGTGCCAGCAGCCAAGCTGGGACAGGGGGAAAGACCCAGTACTTC. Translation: CASSQAGTGGKTQYF.

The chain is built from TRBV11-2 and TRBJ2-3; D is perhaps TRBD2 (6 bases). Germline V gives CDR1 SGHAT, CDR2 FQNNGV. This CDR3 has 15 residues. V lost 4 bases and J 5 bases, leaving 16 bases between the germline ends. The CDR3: CASSSDRETEDTQYF. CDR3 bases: TGTGCCAGCAGCTCGGATCGGGAGACGGAAGATACGCAGTATTTT.

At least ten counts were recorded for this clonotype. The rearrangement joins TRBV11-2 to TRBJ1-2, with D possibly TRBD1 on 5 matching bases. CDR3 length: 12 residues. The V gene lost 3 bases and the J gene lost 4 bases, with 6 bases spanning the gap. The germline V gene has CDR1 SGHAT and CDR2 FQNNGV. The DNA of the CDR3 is TGTGCCAGCAGCTTGGGGGGCTATGGCTACACCTTC. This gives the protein CASSLGGYGYTF.

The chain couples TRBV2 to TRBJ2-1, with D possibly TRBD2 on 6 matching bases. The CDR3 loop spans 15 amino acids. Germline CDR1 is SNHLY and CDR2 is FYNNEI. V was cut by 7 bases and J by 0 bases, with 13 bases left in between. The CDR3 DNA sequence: TGTGCCAGCAAACAGCGGGCGTACTCCTACAATGAGCAGTTCTTC. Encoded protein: CASKQRAYSYNEQFF. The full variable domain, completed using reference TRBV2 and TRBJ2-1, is EPEVTQTPSHQVTQMGQEVILRCVPISNHLYFYWYRQILGQKVEFLVSFYNNEISEKSEIFDDQFSVERPDGSNFTLKIRSTKLEDSAMYFCASKQRAYSYNEQFFGPGTRLTVL.

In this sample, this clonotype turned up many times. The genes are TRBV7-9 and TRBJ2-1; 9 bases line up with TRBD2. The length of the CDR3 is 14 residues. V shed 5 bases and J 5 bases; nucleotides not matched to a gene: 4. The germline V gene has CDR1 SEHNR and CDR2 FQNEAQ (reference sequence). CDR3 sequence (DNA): TGTGCCAGCAGCCAAATAGCGGGGGACAATGAGCAGTTCTTC. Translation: CASSQIAGDNEQFF.

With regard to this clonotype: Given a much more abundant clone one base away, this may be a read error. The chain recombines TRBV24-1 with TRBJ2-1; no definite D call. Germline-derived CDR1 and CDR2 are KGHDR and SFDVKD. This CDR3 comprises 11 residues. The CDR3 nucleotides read TGTGCCACCAGTGGGTACAATGAGCGGTTCTTC. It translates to CATSGYNERFF.